This T cell receptor (beta chain) is drawn from a study of T cells in Graves' hyperthyroidism and ophthalmopathy. Looking at the study overall: The blood sample was taken at first diagnosis, before treatment began.

The CDR3 extends over 16 amino acids. The V gene's germline CDR1 is SEHNR and CDR2 FQNEAQ (reference sequence). With V trimmed by 5 bases and J by 5 bases, 9 bases remained unmatched. Study-wide points: Clonotypes that were expanded in thyroid above 0.001 mostly appeared in blood too.

There were TCR beta CDR3 regions amplified from RNA transcripts. The HTBI primer set drove a first-round RT-PCR of the TCR CDR3. TCRdb fed the multiplex PCR reads into MiXCR, producing one record per CDR3 protein. This sample has 450,000 to 500,000 distinct CDR3 sequences, with around a fifth found just once. Researchers barred patients who had uncontrolled infection, other autoimmune disease, pregnancy or lactation. For the diagnoses, clinical symptoms, serum thyroxine and TRAb, thyroid ultrasound and orbital computed tomography were used. This clonotype was counted a few times. The antigen remains undetermined.

The source material was blood. The V and J genes are TRBV7-9 and TRBJ2-2; 9 bases map to TRBD1. This TCR was recovered from a woman aged 70-85 years with Graves' ophthalmopathy. The CDR3 DNA follows: TGTGCCAGCAGCCAGGGACAGGGCGAGGGGACCGGGGAGCTGTTTTTT. This encodes CASSQGQGEGTGELFF.